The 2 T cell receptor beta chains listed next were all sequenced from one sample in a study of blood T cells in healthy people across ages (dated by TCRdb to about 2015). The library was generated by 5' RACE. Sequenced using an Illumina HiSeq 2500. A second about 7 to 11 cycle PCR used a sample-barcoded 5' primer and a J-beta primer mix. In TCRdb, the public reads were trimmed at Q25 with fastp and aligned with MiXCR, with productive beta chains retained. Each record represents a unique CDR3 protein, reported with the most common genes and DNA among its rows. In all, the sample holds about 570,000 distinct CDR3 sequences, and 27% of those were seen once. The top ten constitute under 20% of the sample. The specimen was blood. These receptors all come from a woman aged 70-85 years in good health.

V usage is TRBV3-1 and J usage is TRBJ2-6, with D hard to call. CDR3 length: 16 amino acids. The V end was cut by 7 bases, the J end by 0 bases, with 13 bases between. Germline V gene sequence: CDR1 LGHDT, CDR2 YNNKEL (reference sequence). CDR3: CASTSGPNSGANVLTF. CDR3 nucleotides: TGTGCCAGCACGTCAGGACCTAACTCTGGGGCCAACGTCCTGACTTTC.

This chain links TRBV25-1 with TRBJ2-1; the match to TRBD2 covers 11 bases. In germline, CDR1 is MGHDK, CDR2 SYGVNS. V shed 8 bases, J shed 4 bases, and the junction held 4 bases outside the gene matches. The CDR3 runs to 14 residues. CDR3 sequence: CASLSGGAYNEQFF. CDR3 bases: TGTGCCAGCCTTAGCGGGGGGGCGTACAATGAGCAGTTCTTC.